Shown below are 26 T cell receptor beta chains from a single sample sequenced in a study of Graves' ophthalmopathy and Graves' hyperthyroidism. Amplifying from RNA transcripts, the study obtained TCR beta CDR3 regions. The library came from an HTBI-primed first-round RT-PCR and a second-round multiplex PCR. TCRdb independently ran MiXCR on the multiplex PCR reads; one entry per CDR3 protein. This sample has about 740,000 distinct CDR3 sequences, with 35% to 50% found just once. The sample consisted of peripheral blood. These receptors were taken from an adult man with Graves' ophthalmopathy.

The chain is built from TRBV11-2 and TRBJ2-5; 7 bases are a match to TRBD1. The germline V gene has CDR1 SGHAT and CDR2 FQNNGV. The CDR3 runs to 13 residues. J lost 5 bases, V lost 6 bases, and 6 bases had no gene match. The CDR3, as DNA: TGTGCCAGCAGTAAAGGGGGCATGGAGACCCAGTACTTC. This translates into CASSKGGMETQYF.

A word on this clonotype: A read error is possible here, since a much larger clone lies one base away. The chain carries TRBV7-6 and TRBJ2-5; maybe TRBD2 (6 bases). With the DNA end fitting TRBJ2-1 better, the J assignment may be wrong. Germline V lookup: CDR1 SGHVS, CDR2 FNYEAQ. The CDR3 covers 15 residues. This CDR3 reads CASSLALGFRETQFF. DNA for the CDR3: TGTGCCAGCAGCTTAGCGCTGGGGTTTCGGGAGACCCAGTTCTTC.

To note about this clonotype: A much larger clone differs by one base, so this may be a read error. The chain couples TRBV7-6 to TRBJ2-7; 12 bases agree with TRBD2. Germline V gene sequence: CDR1 SGHVS, CDR2 FNYEAQ. The CDR3 contains 16 residues. Written as DNA, the CDR3 is TGTGCCAGCAGCTCACGACTAGCGGGAGCATCCTTCGAGCAGTACTTC. Translated: CASSSRLAGASFEQYF.

The chain joins TRBV29-1 to TRBJ2-5; 8 positions agree with TRBD2. The CDR3 runs 14 residues. Looked up from germline, CDR1 is SQVTM and CDR2 is ANQGSEA. Trimming at V came to 3 bases and at J to 3 bases, leaving 6 bases not matched to a gene. The CDR3 here is CSVDPGTREETQYF. The CDR3 DNA sequence: TGCAGCGTTGACCCTGGGACTAGAGAAGAGACCCAGTACTTC.

Of note for this clonotype: With a much larger clone just one base away, this may be a read error. V and J are TRBV29-1 and TRBJ1-6; weak D call: TRBD1 (6 bases). The CDR3 sequence is 16 residues long. Per the germline V gene, CDR1 is SQVTM and CDR2 is ANQGSEA. The CDR3 nucleotides read TGCGGCGTTGAGGCGCTGCCGGGGGCTTATAATTCACCCCTCCACTTT. It is translated as CGVEALPGAYNSPLHF.

The sample holds one count of this clonotype. Likely a read error: the CDR3 ends without its conserved phenylalanine or tryptophan. The limits of the CDR3 on the DNA are not certain, so only TCRdb's listed CDR3 is given. This chain links TRBV7-9 with TRBJ1-1; TRBD1 is taken as the D call from the table, unchecked against the DNA. Germline CDR1 reads SEHNR; CDR2 reads FQNEAQ (reference sequence). The CDR3 is made up of 12 amino acids, end residues included. CDR3: CASSLMGDTEAL.

This clonotype has at least ten counts. The rearrangement uses TRBV20-1 and TRBJ2-5; D possibly corresponds to TRBD2 (6 bases). V gave up 3 bases and J gave up 1 base, with 12 bases separating them. The CDR3 spans 14 residues. Per the germline V gene, CDR1 is DFQATT and CDR2 is SNEGSKA (reference sequence). CDR3 sequence (DNA): TGCAGTGCTAGCGGGGGAAAAACCCAAGAGACCCAGTACTTC. It specifies CSASGGKTQETQYF.

The chain is built from TRBV25-1 and TRBJ2-2, with TRBD2 matching 8 bases. The CDR3 is made up of 18 amino acids. Germline assignment: CDR1 MGHDK and CDR2 SYGVNS. V lost 6 bases to trimming and J lost 1 base; unmatched junction nucleotides: 13. CDR3 sequence: CASSLGLGGGRNTGELFF. Here the CDR3 DNA reads TGTGCCAGCAGCTTAGGGTTGGGCGGGGGGCGGAACACCGGGGAGCTGTTTTTT.

This clonotype was found many times. The chain joins TRBV19 to TRBJ1-5, with TRBD1 as a possible D gene (5 bases). This CDR3 comprises 14 residues. Trimming cost V 3 bases and J 7 bases, with 13 bases left between them. Per germline, CDR1 LNHDA and CDR2 SQIVND (reference sequence). The CDR3 reads CASSMGTLGQPQHF. The CDR3 bases are TGTGCCAGTAGTATGGGGACCCTTGGACAGCCCCAGCATTTT. Complete variable domain (other parts from reference TRBV19 and TRBJ1-5): DGGITQSPKYLFRKEGQNVTLSCEQNLNHDAMYWYRQDPGQGLRLIYYSQIVNDFQKGDIAEGYSVSREKKESFPLTVTSAQKNPTAFYLCASSMGTLGQPQHFGDGTRLSIL.

In regard to this clonotype: One end of the junction varies from germline; a read error may be responsible. V and J are TRBV10-2 and TRBJ1-1, with D possibly matching TRBD1 (5 bases). Germline CDR1 reads WSHSY; CDR2 reads SAAADI. The CDR3 is made up of 18 amino acids. The CDR3: CASSDLIRQLPMNTEAFF. The CDR3 nucleotides are TGTGCCAGCAGTGACTTGATTAGACAGTTACCGATGAACACTGAAGCTTTCTTT.

This clonotype showed up just a few times. The CDR3 protein is CASSPGQALQETQYF. In DNA form, the CDR3 reads TGTGCCAGCAGCCCTGGGCAGGCCCTACAAGAGACCCAGTACTTC. The chain joins TRBV5-4 to TRBJ2-5; D unresolved. The CDR3 runs to 15 residues. V was shortened by 4 bases and J by 2 bases, with 15 bases between the two germline ends. Germline CDR1 reads SGHNT; CDR2 reads YYREEE (reference sequence).

V and J are TRBV4-2 and TRBJ1-5; weak D call: TRBD1 (6 bases). CDR1 and CDR2 (germline): LGHNA, YNFKEQ. V dropped 0 bases and J dropped 7 bases, with 13 bases sitting between them. This CDR3 region has 15 residues. The CDR3 DNA follows: TGTGCCAGCAGCCAAGATCAGGGGTCTAGGCAGCCCCAGCATTTT. Translation gives CASSQDQGSRQPQHF.

The chain uses TRBV20-1 and TRBJ2-5; 9 bases agree with TRBD2. Trimming took 6 bases from V and 5 from J; bases not matched to a gene: 19. The length of the CDR3 is 17 residues. The V gene's germline CDR1 is DFQATT and CDR2 SNEGSKA (reference sequence). CDR3 coding DNA: TGCAGTGCGGGCCGGGGGAGGATAGCGGGAGATACGGAGACCCAGTACTTC. It translates to CSAGRGRIAGDTETQYF.

The chain joins TRBV11-2 to TRBJ2-7; 10 bases agree with TRBD2. Germline-derived CDR1 and CDR2 are SGHAT and FQNNGV. The trim removed 5 bases at V and 3 bases at J, leaving 7 bases unmatched. The CDR3 runs 15 residues. The CDR3: CASSPGLAALYEQYF. The CDR3 DNA reads TGTGCCAGCAGCCCCGGACTAGCGGCGCTCTACGAGCAGTACTTC.

The chain is built from TRBV10-3 and TRBJ2-7; D may be TRBD1 (7 bases). The germline V gene has CDR1 ENHRY and CDR2 SYGVKD. The CDR3 sequence is 14 residues long. V gave up 6 bases and J gave up 0 bases, with 12 bases separating them. The CDR3: CAISYRGLSYEQYF. As DNA, the CDR3 is TGTGCCATCAGCTACAGGGGACTCTCCTACGAGCAGTACTTC.

This chain connects TRBV25-1 to TRBJ1-2, with a weak D call TRBD1 (5 bases). V was shortened by 2 bases and J by 4 bases, with 17 bases between the two germline ends. Per the germline V gene, CDR1 is MGHDK and CDR2 is SYGVNS. This CDR3 contains 16 residues. CDR3 bases: TGTGCCAGCAGTGAAGGGGTGGGGACGAGGAGCTATGGCTACACCTTC. Translating it yields CASSEGVGTRSYGYTF.

This clonotype was counted between two and nine times. V usage is TRBV15 and J usage is TRBJ2-7; 12 nucleotides line up with TRBD2. The germline gives CDR1 LNHNV, CDR2 YYDKDF (reference sequence). The CDR3 has 17 residues. With 1 base clipped from V and 3 bases from J, the junction kept 7 bases outside the gene matches. CDR3 region: CATSRAPGLAGHYEQYF. The CDR3 bases are TGTGCCACCAGCAGAGCCCCCGGACTAGCGGGGCACTACGAGCAGTACTTC.

This chain connects TRBV13 to TRBJ1-2; 9 nucleotides agree with TRBD1. The germline CDR1 and CDR2 sequences are PRHDT and FYEKMQ (reference sequence). Trimming took 3 bases from V and 5 from J; bases not matched to a gene: 10. The length of the CDR3 is 16 residues. This CDR3 is CASSLGLGTGTYGYTF. Here the CDR3 DNA reads TGTGCCAGCAGCTTGGGCCTAGGGACAGGGACTTATGGCTACACCTTC.

The V and J genes are TRBV20-1 and TRBJ2-5, with a possible D match to TRBD2 (6 bases). The ends were cut back, 3 bases at V and 4 bases at J, with 12 bases in the middle. This CDR3 spans 13 amino acids. In germline, CDR1 is DFQATT, CDR2 SNEGSKA (reference sequence). The CDR3 DNA is TGCAGTGCTAGTTGGGAGGCAGTAGAGACCCAGTACTTC. Residues: CSASWEAVETQYF.

This clonotype was recorded a few times. The chain is built from TRBV19 and TRBJ1-6; D perhaps matches TRBD1 (5 bases). Germline V gene sequence: CDR1 LNHDA, CDR2 SQIVND (reference sequence). V lost 7 bases, J lost 7 bases, and 17 bases lay in between. This CDR3 spans 15 amino acids. CDR3 in amino acids: CASTKGGEENSPLHF. The CDR3 DNA reads as TGTGCCAGTACCAAAGGAGGGGAAGAGAATTCACCCCTCCACTTT.

To note about this clonotype: A read error is possible here, since a much larger clone lies one base away. The genes are TRBV29-1 and TRBJ2-5; D possibly corresponds to TRBD2 (5 bases). This CDR3 is 14 amino acids long. Germline CDR1 and CDR2: SQVTM and ANQGSEA. The ends were cut back, 6 bases at V and 3 bases at J, with 17 bases in the middle. CDR3 protein: CSVRRLTGKETQYF. The CDR3 coding sequence is TGCAGCGTCCGCAGATTAACCGGGAAAGAGACCCAGTACTTC.

This chain uses TRBV7-9 with TRBJ2-7; D possibly corresponds to TRBD1 (6 bases). Germline V gene data show CDR1 as SEHNR and CDR2 as FQNEAQ (reference sequence). V lost 5 bases and J 6 bases, leaving 17 bases between the germline ends. CDR3 length: 14 residues. The DNA of the CDR3 is TGTGCCAGCAGCCAGGGGCCTCGGGTTTCCGAGCAGTACTTC. Protein sequence: CASSQGPRVSEQYF.

This clonotype was seen a few times. A single base separates this from a much larger clone, so it may be a read error. The rearrangement joins TRBV10-3 to TRBJ1-3; no clear D gene. The CDR3 loop spans 14 amino acids. CDR1 and CDR2 (germline): ENHRY, SYGVKD. For the CDR3, the DNA is TGTCCCATCAGTGACGATTCTACTGGAAACACCATATATTTT. Protein: CPISDDSTGNTIYF.

This clonotype was seen ten or more times. This chain joins TRBV7-2 and TRBJ1-4; maybe TRBD1 (5 bases). The CDR3 sequence is 14 residues long. CDR1 and CDR2 (germline): SGHTA, FQGNSA. Trimming left V 5 bases short and J 7 bases short, with 14 bases between. CDR3 in DNA: TGTGCCAGCAGCGGCAGGGTGTGGGGTGAAAAACTGTTTTTT. It is translated as CASSGRVWGEKLFF. The full variable domain, rest sourced from reference TRBV7-2 and TRBJ1-4, is GAGVSQSPSNKVTEKGKDVELRCDPISGHTALYWYRQSLGQGLEFLIYFQGNSAPDKSGLPSDRFSAERTGGSVSTLTIQRTQQEDSAVYLCASSGRVWGEKLFFGSGTQLSVL.

This sequence joins TRBV20-1 and TRBJ1-5; tentative D call: TRBD1 (5 bases). The CDR3 loop spans 15 amino acids. Germline V lookup: CDR1 DFQATT, CDR2 SNEGSKA (reference sequence). Trimming removed 2 bases from V and 2 bases from J, with 13 bases in between. In nucleotides, the CDR3 is TGCAGTGCTAGAATCCCCGGGGGAGGCAATCAGCCCCAGCATTTT. This translates into CSARIPGGGNQPQHF.

This chain links TRBV5-2 with TRBJ1-2; the table's D gene call, TRBD1, was not cross checked with the DNA. TRBV5-2 is flagged as a pseudogene. The CDR3 extends over 14 amino acids. Here the CDR3 DNA reads TGTGCCAGCACCCTGACAGGGGACTCCTATGGCTACACCTTC. It codes for CASTLTGDSYGYTF.